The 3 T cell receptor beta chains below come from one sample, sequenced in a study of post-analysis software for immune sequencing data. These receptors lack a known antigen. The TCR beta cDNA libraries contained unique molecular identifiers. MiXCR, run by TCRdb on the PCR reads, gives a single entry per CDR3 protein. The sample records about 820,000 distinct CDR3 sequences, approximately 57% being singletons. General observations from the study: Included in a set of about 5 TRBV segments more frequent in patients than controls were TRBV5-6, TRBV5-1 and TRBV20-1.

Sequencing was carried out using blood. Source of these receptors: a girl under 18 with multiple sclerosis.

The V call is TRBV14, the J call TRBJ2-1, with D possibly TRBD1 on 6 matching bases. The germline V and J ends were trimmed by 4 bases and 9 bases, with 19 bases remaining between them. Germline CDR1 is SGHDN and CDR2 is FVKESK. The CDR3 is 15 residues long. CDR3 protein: CASSPIMYREGEQFF. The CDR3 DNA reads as TGTGCCAGCAGCCCGATTATGTACAGGGAAGGTGAGCAGTTCTTC. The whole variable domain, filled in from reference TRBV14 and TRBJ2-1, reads EAGVTQFPSHSVIEKGQTVTLRCDPISGHDNLYWYRRVMGKEIKFLLHFVKESKQDESGMPNNRFLAERTGGTYSTLKVQPAELEDSGVYFCASSPIMYREGEQFFGPGTRLTVL.

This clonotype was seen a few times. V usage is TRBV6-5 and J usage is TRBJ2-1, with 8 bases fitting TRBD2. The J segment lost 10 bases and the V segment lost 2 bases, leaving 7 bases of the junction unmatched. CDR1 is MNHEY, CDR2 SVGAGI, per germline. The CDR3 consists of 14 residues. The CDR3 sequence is CASSYGTSGREQFF. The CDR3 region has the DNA TGTGCCAGCAGTTACGGCACTAGCGGTAGAGAGCAGTTCTTC.

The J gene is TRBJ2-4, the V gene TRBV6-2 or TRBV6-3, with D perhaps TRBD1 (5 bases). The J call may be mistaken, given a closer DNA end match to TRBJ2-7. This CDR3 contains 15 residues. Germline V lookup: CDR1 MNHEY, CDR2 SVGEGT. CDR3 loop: CASSYNTRGTYEQYF. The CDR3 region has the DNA TGTGCCAGCAGTTATAATACAAGGGGAACCTACGAGCAGTACTTC.